This TCR beta chain comes out of a study of chemoradiotherapy in HPV16-positive cancers. At the level of the study: A couple of HPV16-positive patients' cells yielded candidate HPV-specific clones and common motifs. Study outcomes and limitations: HPV-responsive T-cell expansion during chemoradiotherapy was linked to improved recurrence-free survival in HPV16-positive patients. HPV-specific T cells were functionally defined from only two HPV16-positive patients.

The germline V and J ends were trimmed by 8 bases and 0 bases, with 10 bases remaining between them. CDR3 length equals 13 residues. Germline-derived CDR1 and CDR2 are SGHTA and FQGNSA. To note about this clone: No antigen is known for it.

The table came from immunoSEQ multiplex PCR; TCRdb's copy has only in-frame clones and leaves some out. The top ten clones hold under 25% of a sample with several thousand clones, less than 85% of them seen once. Sample acquisition took place from a patient who underwent chemoradiotherapy. This TCR was recovered from a human donor with HPV-associated anogenital cancer. The chain uses TRBV7-2 and TRBJ1-1, with a possible D match to TRBD1 (6 bases). The CDR3 bases are TGTGCCAGCGGCGGACAGTTGAACACTGAAGCTTTCTTT. Residues: CASGGQLNTEAFF.